This entry features one T cell receptor beta chain sequence. Only in-frame clones appear in the TCRdb table, and some are missing; sequencing was by immunoSEQ multiplex PCR. The sample gives 45,000 to 60,000 clones, approximately 87% of which show up once; 14% is in the top ten. Germline V gene data show CDR1 as SGHNT and CDR2 as YYREEE (reference sequence). Trimming removed 6 bases from V and 3 bases from J; junction bases left unmatched: 10. This CDR3 has 15 amino acids. Thawed unstimulated PBMCs were FACS-sorted by CD3, CD4 and CD8 into two populations. This sample stems from a study of T cell clones after liver transplantation. Study information: Post-transplant blood was tracked for graft-donor-reactive T cell clones identified in a pre-transplant mixed lymphocyte reaction. Third-party-reactive TCRbeta sequences from pre-transplant mixed lymphocyte reactions served as antigen-independent comparators. Standard immunosuppression, with no induction, continued until 12-24 months after transplant.

This clonotype was obtained from a human patient who received a liver transplant. Some T cells may have originated in the graft donor. The starting material was CD8+ T cells from blood, obtained 12 months after liver transplant. V is TRBV5-4 and J is TRBJ2-7, with TRBD2 matching 9 bases. The CDR3 sequence: CASIPGKTSGYEQYF. The CDR3 coding sequence is TGTGCCAGCATCCCCGGTAAGACTAGCGGCTACGAGCAGTACTTC.